Sequencing of this T cell receptor beta chain was carried out in a study of graft-versus-host responses after intestinal transplantation. About the research overall: Each of the recipients got a multivisceral, liver-intestinal, or isolated intestinal transplant. Study-wide points: Detected in recipient marrow were GvH clones, some of which were first observed in ileum or blood. Individuals who had graft-donor T cell macrochimerism had allografts that showed high graft-versus-host to host-versus-graft clonal ratios.

Notes on this clone: The antigen remains unidentified.

Sequenced by immunoSEQ multiplex PCR; TCRdb stores in-frame clones only, minus some. The sample has fewer than 95,000 clones, 85% to 95% seen once. Trimming removed 1 base from V and 7 bases from J; junction bases left unmatched: 5. The CDR3 contains 16 residues. Germline CDR1 is SGDLS and CDR2 is YYNGEE. The chain is built from TRBV9 and TRBJ1-6; 10 positions match TRBD1. The source was unstimulated CD8+ T cells sorted from spleen or lymph node cells, collected before transplant. This clonotype was sampled from a human donor who was the organ donor for an intestinal transplant. The CDR3 coding sequence is TGTGCCAGCAGCGTAAGCCGGACAGGGGGGAATTCACCCCTCCACTTT. As protein: CASSVSRTGGNSPLHF.